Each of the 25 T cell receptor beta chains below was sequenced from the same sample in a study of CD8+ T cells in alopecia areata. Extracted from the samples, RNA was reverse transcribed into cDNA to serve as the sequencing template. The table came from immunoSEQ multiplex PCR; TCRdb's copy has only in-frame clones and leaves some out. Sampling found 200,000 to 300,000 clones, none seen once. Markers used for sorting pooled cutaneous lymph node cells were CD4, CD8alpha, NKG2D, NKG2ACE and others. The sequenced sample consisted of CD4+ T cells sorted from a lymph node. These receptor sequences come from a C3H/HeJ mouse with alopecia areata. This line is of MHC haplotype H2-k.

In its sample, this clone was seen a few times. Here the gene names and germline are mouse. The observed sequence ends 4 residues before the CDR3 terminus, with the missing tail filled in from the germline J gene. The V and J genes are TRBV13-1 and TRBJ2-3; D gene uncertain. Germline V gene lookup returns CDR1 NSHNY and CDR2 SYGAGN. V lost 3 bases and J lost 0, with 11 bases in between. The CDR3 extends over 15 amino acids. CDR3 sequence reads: CASSVQQLSAETLYF. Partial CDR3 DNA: TGTGCCAGCAGTGTCCAACAGCTTAGTGCAGAA.

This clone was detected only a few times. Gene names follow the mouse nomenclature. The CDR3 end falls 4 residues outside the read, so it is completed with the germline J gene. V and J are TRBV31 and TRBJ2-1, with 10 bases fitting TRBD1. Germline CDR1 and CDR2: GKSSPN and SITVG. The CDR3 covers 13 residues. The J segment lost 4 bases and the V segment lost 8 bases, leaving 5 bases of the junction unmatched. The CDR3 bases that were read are TGTGCCCGCCGGGACAGGGGATATGCT. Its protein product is CARRDRGYA. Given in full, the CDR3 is CARRDRGYAEQFF.

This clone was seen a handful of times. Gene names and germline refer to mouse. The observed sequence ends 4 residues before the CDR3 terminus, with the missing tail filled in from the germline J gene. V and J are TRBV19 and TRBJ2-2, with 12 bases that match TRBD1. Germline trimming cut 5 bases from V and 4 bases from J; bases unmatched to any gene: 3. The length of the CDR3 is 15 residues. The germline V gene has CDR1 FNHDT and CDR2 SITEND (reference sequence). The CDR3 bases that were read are TGTGCCAGCAGAACGGGACAGGGGGCCACCGGG. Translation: CASRTGQGATG. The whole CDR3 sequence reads CASRTGQGATGQLYF. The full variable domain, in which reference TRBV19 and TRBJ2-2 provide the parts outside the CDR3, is GGIITQTPKFLIGQEGQKLTLKCQQNFNHDTMYWYRQDSGKGLRLIYYSITENDLQKGDLSEGYDASREKKSSFSLTVTSAQKNEMAVFLCASRTGQGATGQLYFGEGSKLTVL.

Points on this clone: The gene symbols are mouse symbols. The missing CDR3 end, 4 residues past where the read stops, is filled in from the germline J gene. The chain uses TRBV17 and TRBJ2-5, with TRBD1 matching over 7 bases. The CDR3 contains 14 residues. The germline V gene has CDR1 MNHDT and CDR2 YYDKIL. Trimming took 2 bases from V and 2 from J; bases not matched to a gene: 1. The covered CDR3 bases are TGTGCTAGCAGTAGACGGGACAGCCAAGAC. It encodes CASSRRDSQD. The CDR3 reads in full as CASSRRDSQDTQYF.

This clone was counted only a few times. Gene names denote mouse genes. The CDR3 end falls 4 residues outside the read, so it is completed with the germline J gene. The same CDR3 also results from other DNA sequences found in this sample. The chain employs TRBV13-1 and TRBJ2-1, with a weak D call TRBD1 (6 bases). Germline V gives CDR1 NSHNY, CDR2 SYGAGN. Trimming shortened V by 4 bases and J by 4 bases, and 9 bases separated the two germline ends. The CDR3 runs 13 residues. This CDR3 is CASSRDKYAEQFF. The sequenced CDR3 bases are TGTGCCAGCAGTCGGGACAAATATGCT.

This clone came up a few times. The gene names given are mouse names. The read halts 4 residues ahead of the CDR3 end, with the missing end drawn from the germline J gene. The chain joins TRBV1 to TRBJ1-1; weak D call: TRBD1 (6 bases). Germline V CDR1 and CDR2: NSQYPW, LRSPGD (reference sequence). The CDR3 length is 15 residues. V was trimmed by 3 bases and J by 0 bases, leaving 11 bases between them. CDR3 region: CTCSATGTPNTEVFF. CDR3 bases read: TGCACCTGCAGTGCGACCGGGACACCAAACACA. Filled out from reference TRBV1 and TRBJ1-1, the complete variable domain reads VTLLEQNPRWRLVPRGQAVNLRCILKNSQYPWMSWYQQDLQKQLQWLFTLRSPGDKEVKSLPGADYLATRVTDTELRLQVANMSQGRTLYCTCSATGTPNTEVFFGKGTRLTVV.

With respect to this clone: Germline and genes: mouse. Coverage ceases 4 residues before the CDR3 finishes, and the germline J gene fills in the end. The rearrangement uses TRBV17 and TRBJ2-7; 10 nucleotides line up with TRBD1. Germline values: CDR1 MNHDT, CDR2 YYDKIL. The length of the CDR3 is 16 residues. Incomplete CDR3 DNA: TGTGCTAGCAGTCCCCCGAGAGGAGACAGGGGGCAT. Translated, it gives CASSPPRGDRGH. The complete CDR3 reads CASSPPRGDRGHEQYF.

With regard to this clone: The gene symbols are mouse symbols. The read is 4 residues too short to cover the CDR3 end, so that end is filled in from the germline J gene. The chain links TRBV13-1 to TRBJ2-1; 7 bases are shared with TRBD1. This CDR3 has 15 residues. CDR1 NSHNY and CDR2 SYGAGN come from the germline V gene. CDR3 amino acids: CASSDANRGGAEQFF. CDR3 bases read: TGTGCCAGCAGTGATGCCAACAGGGGTGGCGCT.

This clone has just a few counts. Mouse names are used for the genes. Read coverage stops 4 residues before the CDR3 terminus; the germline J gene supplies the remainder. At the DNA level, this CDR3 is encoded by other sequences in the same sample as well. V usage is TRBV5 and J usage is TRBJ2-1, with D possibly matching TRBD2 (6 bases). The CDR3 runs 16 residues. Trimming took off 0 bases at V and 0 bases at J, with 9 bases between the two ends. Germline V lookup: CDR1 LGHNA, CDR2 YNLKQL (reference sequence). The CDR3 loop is CASSQDAGGNYAEQFF. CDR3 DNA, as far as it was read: TGTGCCAGCAGCCAAGATGCGGGGGGTAACTATGCT.

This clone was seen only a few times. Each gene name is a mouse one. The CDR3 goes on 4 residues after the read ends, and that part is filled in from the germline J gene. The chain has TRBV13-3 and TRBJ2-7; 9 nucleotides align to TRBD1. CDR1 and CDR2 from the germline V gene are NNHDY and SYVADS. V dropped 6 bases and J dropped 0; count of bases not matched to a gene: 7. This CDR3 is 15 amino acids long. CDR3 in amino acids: CASKQGAGDSYEQYF. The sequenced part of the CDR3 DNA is TGTGCCAGCAAACAGGGGGCAGGGGACTCCTAT.

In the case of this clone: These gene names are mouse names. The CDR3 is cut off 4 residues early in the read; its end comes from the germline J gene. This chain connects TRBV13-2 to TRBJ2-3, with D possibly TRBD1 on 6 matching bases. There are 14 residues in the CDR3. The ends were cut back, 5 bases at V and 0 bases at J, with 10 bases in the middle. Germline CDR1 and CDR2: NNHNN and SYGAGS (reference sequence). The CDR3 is CASGGDNSAETLYF. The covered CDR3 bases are TGTGCCAGCGGGGGGGACAATAGTGCAGAA.

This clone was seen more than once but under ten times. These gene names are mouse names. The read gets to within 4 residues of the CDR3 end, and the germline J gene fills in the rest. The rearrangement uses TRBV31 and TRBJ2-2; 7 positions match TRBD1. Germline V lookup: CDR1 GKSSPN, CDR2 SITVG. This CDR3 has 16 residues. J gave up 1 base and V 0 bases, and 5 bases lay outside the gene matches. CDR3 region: CAWSLRDRQNTGQLYF. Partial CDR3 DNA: TGTGCCTGGAGTCTAAGGGACAGACAAAACACCGGG.

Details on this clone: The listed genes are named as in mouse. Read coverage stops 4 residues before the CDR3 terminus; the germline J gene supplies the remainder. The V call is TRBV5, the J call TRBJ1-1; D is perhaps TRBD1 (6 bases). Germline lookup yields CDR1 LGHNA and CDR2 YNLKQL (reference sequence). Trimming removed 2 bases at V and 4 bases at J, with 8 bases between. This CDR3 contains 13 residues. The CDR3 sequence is CASSQTGSTEVFF. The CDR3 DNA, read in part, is TGTGCCAGCAGCCAAACAGGGTCCACA.

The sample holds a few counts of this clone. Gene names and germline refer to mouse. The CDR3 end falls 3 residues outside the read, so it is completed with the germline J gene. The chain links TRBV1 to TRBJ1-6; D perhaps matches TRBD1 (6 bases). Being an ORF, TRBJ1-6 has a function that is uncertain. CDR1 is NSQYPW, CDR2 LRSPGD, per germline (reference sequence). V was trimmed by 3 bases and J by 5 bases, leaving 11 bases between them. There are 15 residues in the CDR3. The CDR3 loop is CTCSAPGQHNSPLYF. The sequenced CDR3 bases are TGCACCTGCAGTGCCCCGGGACAACATAATTCGCCC.

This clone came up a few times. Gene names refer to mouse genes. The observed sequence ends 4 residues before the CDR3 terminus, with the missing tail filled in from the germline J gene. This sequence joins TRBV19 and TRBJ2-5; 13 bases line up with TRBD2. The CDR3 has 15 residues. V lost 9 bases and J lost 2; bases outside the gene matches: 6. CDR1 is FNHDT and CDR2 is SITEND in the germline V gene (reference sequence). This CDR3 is CATSGTGGVQDTQYF. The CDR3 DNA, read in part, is TGTGCCACCTCCGGGACTGGGGGGGTCCAAGAC.

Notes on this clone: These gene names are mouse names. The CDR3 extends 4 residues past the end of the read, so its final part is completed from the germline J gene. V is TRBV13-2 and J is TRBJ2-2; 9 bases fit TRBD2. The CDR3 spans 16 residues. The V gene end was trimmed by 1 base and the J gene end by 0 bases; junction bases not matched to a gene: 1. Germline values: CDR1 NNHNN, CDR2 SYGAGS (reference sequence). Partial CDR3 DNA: TGTGCCAGCGGTGATTCTGGGGGGGCAAACACCGGG. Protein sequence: CASGDSGGANTG. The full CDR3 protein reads CASGDSGGANTGQLYF.

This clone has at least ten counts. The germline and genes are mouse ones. The CDR3 bases that were read are TGTGCCAGCAGGGGTGACAGGTAT. This gives the protein CASRGDRY. The complete CDR3 sequence is CASRGDRYEQYF. The V call is TRBV13-1, the J call TRBJ2-7, with a weak D call TRBD1 (6 bases). From the germline J gene comes the end of the CDR3, since the read stops 4 residues before it. The CDR3 consists of 12 residues. The germline V gene encodes CDR1 NSHNY and CDR2 SYGAGN.

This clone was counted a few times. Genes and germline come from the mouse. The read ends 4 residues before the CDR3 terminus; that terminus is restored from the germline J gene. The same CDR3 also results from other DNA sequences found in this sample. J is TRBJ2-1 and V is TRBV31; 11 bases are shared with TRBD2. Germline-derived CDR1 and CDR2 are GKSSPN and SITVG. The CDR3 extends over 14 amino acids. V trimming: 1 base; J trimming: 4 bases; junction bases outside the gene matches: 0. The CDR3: CAWSRDWGYAEQFF. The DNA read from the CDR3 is TGTGCCTGGAGTCGGGACTGGGGGTATGCT. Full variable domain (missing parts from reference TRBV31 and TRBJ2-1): AQTIHQWPVAEIKAVGSPLSLGCTIKGKSSPNLYWYWQATGGTLQQLFYSITVGQVESVVQLNLSASRPKDDQFILSTEKLLLSHSGFYLCAWSRDWGYAEQFFGPGTRLTVL.

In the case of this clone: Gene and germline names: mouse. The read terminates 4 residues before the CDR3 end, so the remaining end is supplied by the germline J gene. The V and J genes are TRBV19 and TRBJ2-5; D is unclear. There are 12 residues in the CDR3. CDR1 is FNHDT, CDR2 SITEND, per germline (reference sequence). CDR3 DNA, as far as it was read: TGTGCCAGCAGTGTACCCAGAGAC. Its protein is CASSVPRD. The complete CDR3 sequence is CASSVPRDTQYF.

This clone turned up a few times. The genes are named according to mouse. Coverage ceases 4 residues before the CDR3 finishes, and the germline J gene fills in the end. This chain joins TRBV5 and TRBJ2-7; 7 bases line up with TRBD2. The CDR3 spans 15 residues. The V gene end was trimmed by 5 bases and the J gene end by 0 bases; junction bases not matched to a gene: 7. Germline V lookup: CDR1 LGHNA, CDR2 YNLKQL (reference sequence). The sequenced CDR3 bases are TGTGCCAGCAGCTCTCCTGGGGGAAGCTCCTAT. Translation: CASSSPGGSSY. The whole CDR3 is CASSSPGGSSYEQYF.

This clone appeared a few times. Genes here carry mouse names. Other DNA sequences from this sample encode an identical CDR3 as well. Partial CDR3 DNA: TGTGCCAGCAGCCCCCAGGGGCTGGATGCT. This codes for CASSPQGLDA. The full CDR3 protein reads CASSPQGLDAEQFF. This chain joins TRBV5 and TRBJ2-1; TRBD1 might be the D (6 bases). The read terminates 4 residues before the CDR3 end, so the remaining end is supplied by the germline J gene. The germline V gene has CDR1 LGHNA and CDR2 YNLKQL (reference sequence). The CDR3 runs 14 residues. Trimming took 4 bases from V and 5 from J, leaving 12 bases between them.

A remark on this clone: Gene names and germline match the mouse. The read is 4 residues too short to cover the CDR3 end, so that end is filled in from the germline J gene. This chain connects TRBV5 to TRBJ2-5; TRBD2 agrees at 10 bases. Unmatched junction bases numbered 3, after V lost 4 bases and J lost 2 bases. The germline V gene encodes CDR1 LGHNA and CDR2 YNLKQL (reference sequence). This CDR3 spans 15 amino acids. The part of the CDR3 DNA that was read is TGTGCCAGCAGCCCCTGGGGGGGCCGCCAAGAC. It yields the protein CASSPWGGRQD. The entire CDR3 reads CASSPWGGRQDTQYF.

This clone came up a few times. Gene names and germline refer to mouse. Here the CDR3 reads CASSLERGGAGAEQFF. CDR3 DNA, as far as it was read: TGTGCCAGCAGCTTAGAACGGGGGGGCGCGGGTGCT. The chain joins TRBV3 to TRBJ2-1; 8 bases map to TRBD2. The CDR3 end lies 4 residues beyond the end of the read and is filled in from the germline J gene. The CDR3 totals 16 residues. Germline V lookup: CDR1 SNHLY, CDR2 FYNGKV (reference sequence). With V trimmed by 1 base and J by 6 bases, 8 bases remained unmatched.

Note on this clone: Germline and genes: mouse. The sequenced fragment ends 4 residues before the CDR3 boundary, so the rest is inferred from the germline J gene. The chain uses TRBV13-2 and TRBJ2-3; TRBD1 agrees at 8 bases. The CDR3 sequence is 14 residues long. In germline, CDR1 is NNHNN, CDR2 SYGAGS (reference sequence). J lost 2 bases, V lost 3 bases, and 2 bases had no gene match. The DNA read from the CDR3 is TGTGCCAGCGGTGGGACAGGGTTTGCAGAA. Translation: CASGGTGFAE. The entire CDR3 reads CASGGTGFAETLYF.

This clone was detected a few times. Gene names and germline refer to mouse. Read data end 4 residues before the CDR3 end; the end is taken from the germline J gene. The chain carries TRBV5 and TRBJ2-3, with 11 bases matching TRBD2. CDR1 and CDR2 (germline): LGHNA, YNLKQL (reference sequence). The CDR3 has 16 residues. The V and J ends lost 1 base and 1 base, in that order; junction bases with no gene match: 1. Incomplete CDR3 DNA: TGTGCCAGCAGCCAAGTGACTGGGGGGGGTGCAGAA. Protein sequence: CASSQVTGGGAE. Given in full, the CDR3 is CASSQVTGGGAETLYF.